This record looks at one T cell receptor (beta chain) sequence and its context. Its antigen specificity is not known. No quality values exist for individual bases; no much larger clone is one base distant. The data were taken from a study of T cell repertoires in enteric fever (dated by TCRdb to 2017 to 2018). Regarding the study in general: Using volunteers experimentally challenged with Salmonella Typhi or Paratyphi A, the study rebuilt the Salmonella-specific repertoire of circulating effector CD4+ T cells. Circulating effector CD4+ T cells responding to Salmonella infection were identified by mass cytometry. Tetramers loaded with CdtB(105-125) peptide variants (SP110Y, ST110H) were used to stain T cells, including ex vivo. Live fluorescence barcoding was joined in the study by mass cytometry, by T cell receptor sequencing and by unbiased single-cell cloning. Results the study describes overall, beyond this receptor: S. Typhi- and S. Paratyphi A-specific immunodominant T cell antigens were identified as HlyE and CdtB, respectively. The accumulation of T cells that did not cross-react between serovars appeared to be driven by single amino acid variations in CdtB and PhoN, the immunodominant proteins. Among the expanded clonotypes were cross-reactive responses to distantly related Salmonella serovars as well as clones that recognized antigens unique to S. Typhi or S. Paratyphi A.

Instrument used: Illumina MiSeq. TCRdb cleaned the public reads at Q25 with fastp, built clones with MiXCR and kept in-frame beta chains. All rows with the same CDR3 protein become a single entry with the most common DNA and genes. Across this sample there are 1,500 to 2,000 distinct CDR3 sequences, with approximately 39% seen only once. Together, the top ten hold about a sixth of the sample. This clonotype was obtained from a human donor with Salmonella enteric fever, either typhoid or paratyphoid (not recorded which). The sample consisted of CCR7- CD38- CD4+ T cells from PBMCs.

The CDR3 reads as follows: CASSLAGDRGYEQYF. In nucleotide form, the sequence is TGTGCCAGCAGCTTAGCAGGGGACAGGGGTTACGAGCAGTACTTC. The chain joins TRBV7-2 to TRBJ2-7, and TRBD1 aligns with 10 junction nucleotides. CDR1 and CDR2, looked up from the germline V gene, are SGHTA and FQGNSA. The CDR3 starts with the cysteine, ends with the phenylalanine, and has 15 residues. The DNA shown is the 45-base CDR3, in frame from base 1. V has 0 bases trimmed and J has 4 bases trimmed; junction bases matching no gene number 3.